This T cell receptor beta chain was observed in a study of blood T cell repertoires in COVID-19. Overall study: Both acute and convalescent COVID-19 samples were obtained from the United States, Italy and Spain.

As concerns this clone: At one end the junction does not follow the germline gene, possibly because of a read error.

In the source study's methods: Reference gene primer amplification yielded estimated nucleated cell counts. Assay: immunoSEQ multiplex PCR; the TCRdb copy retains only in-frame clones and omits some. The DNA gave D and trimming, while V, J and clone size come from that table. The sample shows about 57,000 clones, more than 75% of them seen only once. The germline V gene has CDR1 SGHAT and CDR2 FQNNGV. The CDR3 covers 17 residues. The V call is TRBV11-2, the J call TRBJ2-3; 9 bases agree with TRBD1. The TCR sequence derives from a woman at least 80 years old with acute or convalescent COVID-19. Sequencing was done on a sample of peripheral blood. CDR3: CASSVDNRGRATDTQYF. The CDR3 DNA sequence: TGTGCCAGCAGCGTAGATAACAGGGGGCGTGCCACAGATACGCAGTATTTT.